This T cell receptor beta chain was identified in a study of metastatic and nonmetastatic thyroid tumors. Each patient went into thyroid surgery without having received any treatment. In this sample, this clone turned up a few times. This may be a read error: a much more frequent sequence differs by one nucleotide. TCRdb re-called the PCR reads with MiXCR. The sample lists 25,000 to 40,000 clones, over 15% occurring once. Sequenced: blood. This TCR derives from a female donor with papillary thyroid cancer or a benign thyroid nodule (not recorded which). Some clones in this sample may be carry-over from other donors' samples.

The CDR3 DNA sequence: TGTGCCAGCAGCTTAGGGTGCGGCGTAACGCAGTATTTT. This translates into CASSLGCGVTQYF. The chain combines TRBV7-9 with TRBJ2-3; D remains unclear. V lost 1 base and J 9 bases, leaving 11 bases between the germline ends. Germline V gives CDR1 SEHNR, CDR2 FQNEAQ (reference sequence). The CDR3 is 13 amino acids.